The clone carrying this TCR beta chain came up a few times. Its antigen is not known. This entry is derived from a study of cytomegalovirus exposure and HLA in healthy donors. CDR1 SQVTM and CDR2 ANQGSEA come from the germline V gene. Trimming took off 6 bases at V and 1 base at J, with 20 bases between the two ends. CDR3 length: 16 amino acids. Whole-study findings and limits: In a later analysis, 15,000 to 20,000 TCR beta sequences were associated with HLA alleles at 0.05 false discovery rate. An Asian-associated ancestry cluster reportedly showed fewer N-insertions than the roughly 600-donor mean in a later analysis.

The PCR was carried out with 60 Vbeta primers and 13 Jbeta primers. TCRdb's copy holds only in-frame clones and misses some; the assay was immunoSEQ multiplex PCR. The sample lists 210,000 or so clones; about three quarters were seen once. The gene calls are TRBV29-1 and TRBJ2-3; D is possibly TRBD2 (6 bases). This receptor was obtained from a man aged 35 to 55 in good health and CMV-seronegative. The sequencing sample was made of PBMCs. The CDR3 DNA is TGCAGCGTACGTACGACCGGGAGTGAAGGCACAGATACGCAGTATTTT. Its protein is CSVRTTGSEGTDTQYF.